These 29 T cell receptor beta chains came from one sample sequenced in a study of blood T cell repertoires in COVID-19. The assay was immunoSEQ multiplex PCR, and TCRdb's table has in-frame clones only and misses some. The table lists some 140,000 clones, around nine tenths of them singletons. Sequenced sample: peripheral blood. These receptors all stem from a man between 70 and 80 years old with active COVID-19.

Details on this clone: Germline and junction disagree at one end, which may indicate a read error. The chain carries TRBV5-1 and TRBJ2-3; TRBD2 is a possible D gene (6 bases). The CDR3 contains 16 residues. CDR1 and CDR2 (germline): SGHRS, YFSETQ. The DNA of the CDR3 is TGCGCCAGCAGGTTGGGGCTGAGCGGGCTCACAGATACGCAGTATTTT. Amino acid sequence: CASRLGLSGLTDTQYF.

The V call is TRBV6-5, the J call TRBJ2-5, with 7 bases aligning to TRBD1. This CDR3 spans 13 amino acids. CDR1 is MNHEY, CDR2 SVGAGI, per germline. V trimming: 6 bases; J trimming: 5 bases; junction bases outside the gene matches: 6. CDR3 in amino acids: CASRNRGPETQYF. In DNA, the CDR3 is TGTGCCAGCAGGAACAGGGGACCGGAGACCCAGTACTTC.

On this clone itself: Compared with germline, one end of the junction differs, possibly owing to a read error. The V and J genes are TRBV5-1 and TRBJ1-1; D possibly corresponds to TRBD1 (6 bases). The CDR3 sequence is 15 residues long. Germline V CDR1 and CDR2: SGHRS, YFSETQ. CDR3 DNA: TGCGCCAGCAGATTGGGGGACACCTTGAACACTGAAGCTTTCTTT. Encoded protein: CASRLGDTLNTEAFF.

The V and J genes are TRBV24-1 and TRBJ1-1; D may be TRBD1 (5 bases). CDR1 and CDR2 (germline): KGHDR, SFDVKD. Trimming stripped 4 bases from V and 5 bases from J, with 16 bases between. The length of the CDR3 is 15 residues. The CDR3 spells CATSDTRRGRTEAFF. DNA for the CDR3: TGTGCCACCAGTGACACCAGGAGGGGTCGGACTGAAGCTTTCTTT.

The chain is built from TRBV5-1 and TRBJ2-5, with a tentative D call TRBD1 (6 bases). This CDR3 comprises 16 residues. Trimming cost V 8 bases and J 2 bases, with 22 bases left between them. CDR1 and CDR2 from the germline V gene are SGHRS and YFSETQ. The CDR3 loop reads CASRSVTGQAQETQYF. Written as DNA, the CDR3 is TGCGCCAGTAGATCCGTCACAGGGCAGGCACAAGAGACCCAGTACTTC.

The chain recombines TRBV20-1 with TRBJ2-7; 8 nucleotides agree with TRBD2. Germline V gives CDR1 DFQATT, CDR2 SNEGSKA (reference sequence). The junction had 4 bases not matched to a gene; V was cut back by 7 bases and J by 5 bases. This CDR3 contains 11 residues. CDR3 sequence reads: CSVGGGDEQYF. The CDR3 bases are TGCAGTGTCGGGGGGGGAGACGAGCAGTACTTC.

For this clone: The same CDR3 arises from other DNA sequences in this sample as well. The V gene is TRBV5-1, the J gene TRBJ2-1, with TRBD2 matching over 11 bases. The V gene's germline CDR1 is SGHRS and CDR2 YFSETQ. This CDR3 contains 15 residues. The J segment lost 6 bases and the V segment lost 4 bases, leaving 6 bases of the junction unmatched. As DNA, the CDR3 is TGCGCCAGCAGCCCACTAGCGGGAGCGCGCAATGAGCAGTTCTTC. This sequence encodes CASSPLAGARNEQFF.

The chain is built from TRBV10-3 and TRBJ2-7; the match to TRBD2 covers 7 bases. CDR1 is ENHRY, CDR2 SYGVKD, per germline. CDR3 size: 15 residues. Germline trimming cut 6 bases from V and 0 bases from J; bases unmatched to any gene: 8. In DNA form, the CDR3 reads TGTGCCATCAGCTCTGGGCGGGAGAGCTCCTACGAGCAGTACTTC. Encoded protein: CAISSGRESSYEQYF.

J is TRBJ2-7 and V is TRBV19, with TRBD2 as a possible D gene (6 bases). The CDR3 runs 15 residues. Trimming stripped 5 bases from V and 2 bases from J, with 16 bases between. The germline V gene encodes CDR1 LNHDA and CDR2 SQIVND (reference sequence). CDR3 protein: CASSHPGGTTYEQYF. DNA of the CDR3: TGTGCCAGTAGTCACCCTGGGGGGACGACCTACGAGCAGTACTTC.

The J gene is TRBJ2-6, the V gene TRBV27; unclear D gene. Trimming removed 6 bases from V and 0 bases from J, with 18 bases in between. The CDR3 spans 18 residues. Germline lookup yields CDR1 MNHEY and CDR2 SMNVEV (reference sequence). The CDR3: CASRSIAGGVSGANVLTF. As DNA, the CDR3 is TGTGCCAGCAGATCAATCGCTGGCGGTGTCTCTGGGGCCAACGTCCTGACTTTC.

The chain employs TRBV30 and TRBJ1-1; D gene uncertain. This CDR3 spans 13 amino acids. The germline CDR1 and CDR2 sequences are GTSNPN and SVGIG (reference sequence). The V and J ends lost 4 bases and 3 bases respectively, with 12 bases between them. The CDR3 nucleotides are TGTGCCTGGATGGAGGCGGCCGACACTGAAGCTTTCTTT. This encodes CAWMEAADTEAFF.

J is TRBJ1-6 and V is TRBV7-9; D remains ambiguous. The ends were cut back, 3 bases at V and 3 bases at J, with 12 bases in the middle. Germline V gene data show CDR1 as SEHNR and CDR2 as FQNEAQ (reference sequence). The CDR3 has 16 residues. The DNA of the CDR3 is TGTGCCAGCAGCTTGCAAGAGGACTTCTATAATTCACCCCTCCACTTT. It encodes CASSLQEDFYNSPLHF.

This clone was counted between two and nine times. The chain employs TRBV6-5 and TRBJ1-6; TRBD1 might be the D (6 bases). V lost 8 bases to trimming and J lost 9 bases, with 20 bases between them. CDR3 length: 15 residues. From germline, CDR1 is MNHEY and CDR2 SVGAGI. This CDR3 reads CASSAPGTTGSPLHF. The CDR3 DNA reads TGTGCCAGCTCAGCCCCCGGGACAACTGGTTCACCCCTCCACTTT.

The chain has TRBV18 and TRBJ2-5; 9 nucleotides agree with TRBD1. CDR3 length: 15 residues. The V segment lost 1 base and the J segment 5 bases; nucleotides outside the gene matches: 5. Germline CDR1 is KGHSH and CDR2 is LQKENI. The CDR3 sequence is CASSPLGQGPETQYF. The CDR3 region has the DNA TGTGCCAGCTCACCACTGGGACAGGGACCCGAGACCCAGTACTTC.

The rearrangement links TRBV4-1 to TRBJ1-1, with D unresolved. The ends were cut back, 1 base at V and 4 bases at J, with 10 bases in the middle. CDR1 and CDR2 (germline): MGHRA, YSYEKL. The CDR3 covers 14 residues. This CDR3 is CASSQVTPGTEAFF. The DNA of the CDR3 is TGCGCCAGCAGCCAAGTAACTCCGGGCACTGAAGCTTTCTTT.

The chain combines TRBV6-2 or TRBV6-3 with TRBJ2-5, with 9 positions matching TRBD1. Trimming cost V 1 base and J 6 bases; bases outside gene matches: 9. Germline V CDR1 and CDR2: MNHEY, SVGEGT. CDR3 length: 16 residues. The CDR3 protein is CASSYLLQGAGKTQYF. The CDR3 DNA follows: TGTGCCAGCAGTTACTTACTACAGGGGGCCGGGAAGACCCAGTACTTC.

This clone turned up a few times. The V and J genes are TRBV27 and TRBJ2-7; a possible D gene is TRBD2 (6 bases). The CDR3 extends over 15 amino acids. Germline assignment: CDR1 MNHEY and CDR2 SMNVEV (reference sequence). Trimming stripped 6 bases from V and 0 bases from J, with 15 bases between. The CDR3 sequence: CASSFLPTSSYEQYF. The CDR3 DNA reads TGTGCCAGCAGCTTCTTACCGACTAGCTCCTACGAGCAGTACTTC.

This chain joins TRBV6-1 and TRBJ2-4, with 9 bases that match TRBD2. This CDR3 region has 17 residues. V lost 2 bases to trimming and J lost 3 bases; unmatched junction nucleotides: 8. The germline V gene encodes CDR1 MNHNS and CDR2 SASEGT. CDR3: CASSENSRREGKNIQYF. In DNA, the CDR3 is TGTGCCAGCAGTGAAAATTCCCGGCGGGAGGGCAAAAACATTCAGTACTTC.

The chain recombines TRBV10-2 with TRBJ2-2; D is unclear. CDR3 size: 15 residues. CDR1 WSHSY and CDR2 SAAADI come from the germline V gene. V was trimmed by 6 bases and J by 5 bases, leaving 16 bases between them. The CDR3 bases are TGCGCCAGCAGGGTTTGGCTAGAAGGAACCGGGGAGCTGTTTTTT. Residues: CASRVWLEGTGELFF.

The CDR3 region has the DNA TGTGCCACCAGTGACCCGGGACAGGGGAGAGGGGATACGCAGTATTTT. Protein sequence: CATSDPGQGRGDTQYF. The chain is built from TRBV24-1 and TRBJ2-3, with 10 bases aligning to TRBD1. V lost 4 bases to trimming and J lost 6 bases; unmatched junction nucleotides: 9. Germline loops: CDR1 KGHDR, CDR2 SFDVKD. The CDR3 loop spans 16 amino acids.

The chain joins TRBV2 to TRBJ2-2, with D possibly being TRBD2 (6 bases). Germline V gene lookup returns CDR1 SNHLY and CDR2 FYNNEI. Trimming cost V 6 bases and J 1 base, with 12 bases left between them. This CDR3 has 15 residues. The CDR3, as DNA: TGTGCCAGCAGAAGACTAGTGGGGAACACCGGGGAGCTGTTTTTT. Protein: CASRRLVGNTGELFF.

V gene TRBV10-1 combines with J gene TRBJ2-1; 12 bases align to TRBD2. CDR1 is WNHNN and CDR2 is SYGVQD in the germline V gene (reference sequence). J was trimmed by 9 bases and V by 5 bases; bases with no gene match: 8. This CDR3 contains 15 residues. CDR3 coding DNA: TGCGCCAGCAGTATCGTGCTAGCGGGAGGGGTTGAGCAGTTCTTC. As protein: CASSIVLAGGVEQFF.

This chain uses TRBV6-5 with TRBJ1-3, with D maybe TRBD1 (5 bases). V was cut by 7 bases and J by 4 bases, with 8 bases left in between. The CDR3 totals 12 residues. Germline V gene lookup returns CDR1 MNHEY and CDR2 SVGAGI. CDR3 amino acids: CASTAGGNTIYF. The CDR3 DNA is TGTGCCAGCACGGCAGGGGGAAACACCATATATTTT.

The gene calls are TRBV6-2 or TRBV6-3 and TRBJ1-5; 10 nucleotides agree with TRBD1. V lost 2 bases to trimming and J lost 5 bases; unmatched junction nucleotides: 9. The CDR3 has 17 residues. CDR1 and CDR2 (germline): MNHEY, SVGEGT. CDR3 DNA sequence: TGTGCCAGCAGTTACACTTCCGGGACAGGGGTAGATCAGCCCCAGCATTTT. It translates to CASSYTSGTGVDQPQHF.

V usage is TRBV28 and J usage is TRBJ2-4; 10 nucleotides agree with TRBD2. Trimming at V came to 5 bases and at J to 0 bases, leaving 7 bases not matched to a gene. The CDR3 is made up of 17 amino acids. Germline values: CDR1 MDHEN, CDR2 SYDVKM. The CDR3 spells CASSPGLAALAKNIQYF. The CDR3 bases are TGTGCCAGCAGTCCCGGACTAGCGGCTTTAGCCAAAAACATTCAGTACTTC.

The chain employs TRBV28 and TRBJ2-2, with no clear D. CDR3 length equals 14 residues. Germline V gives CDR1 MDHEN, CDR2 SYDVKM. V lost 5 bases and J lost 4, with 11 bases in between. CDR3 loop: CASSPQASTGELFF. In DNA, the CDR3 is TGTGCCAGCAGTCCCCAGGCGAGCACCGGGGAGCTGTTTTTT.

This clone was seen only once. The genes are TRBV7-9 and TRBJ1-5; D possibly corresponds to TRBD1 (6 bases). In germline, CDR1 is SEHNR, CDR2 FQNEAQ (reference sequence). The length of the CDR3 is 16 residues. The V end lost 5 bases, the J end lost 3 bases, and 17 bases lay between the germline ends. CDR3 sequence reads: CASSGGSLGTNQPQHF. CDR3 in DNA: TGTGCCAGCAGCGGGGGCTCTCTGGGGACCAATCAGCCCCAGCATTTT.

This sequence joins TRBV18 and TRBJ2-7, with D possibly being TRBD2 (5 bases). The V gene's germline CDR1 is KGHSH and CDR2 LQKENI. Trimming removed 1 base from V and 2 bases from J, with 9 bases in between. This CDR3 has 14 residues. The CDR3 nucleotides are TGTGCCAGCTCACCACTGACCGGGACCTACGAGCAGTACTTC. Protein sequence: CASSPLTGTYEQYF.

V and J are TRBV18 and TRBJ2-5, with TRBD1 identical over 7 bases. The V segment lost 3 bases and the J segment 2 bases; nucleotides outside the gene matches: 3. The CDR3 has 14 residues. CDR1 and CDR2 from the germline V gene are KGHSH and LQKENI. The CDR3 DNA is TGTGCCAGCTCACCGGCACAGGGGCAAGAGACCCAGTACTTC. This codes for CASSPAQGQETQYF.